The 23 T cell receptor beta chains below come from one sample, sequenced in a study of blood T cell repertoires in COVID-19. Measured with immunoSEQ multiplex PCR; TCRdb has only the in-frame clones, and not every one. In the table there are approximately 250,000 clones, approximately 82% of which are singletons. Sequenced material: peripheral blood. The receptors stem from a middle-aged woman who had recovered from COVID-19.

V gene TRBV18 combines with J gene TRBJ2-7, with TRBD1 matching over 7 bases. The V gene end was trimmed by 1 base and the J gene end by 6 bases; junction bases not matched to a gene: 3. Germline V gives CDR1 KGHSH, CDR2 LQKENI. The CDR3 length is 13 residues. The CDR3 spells CASSPRDRAEQYF. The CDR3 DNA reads TGTGCCAGCTCACCACGTGACAGGGCCGAGCAGTACTTC. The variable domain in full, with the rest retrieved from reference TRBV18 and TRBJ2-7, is NAGVMQNPRHLVRRRGQEARLRCSPMKGHSHVYWYRQLPEEGLKFMVYLQKENIIDESGMPKERFSAEFPKEGPSILRIQQVVRGDSAAYFCASSPRDRAEQYFGPGTRLTVT.

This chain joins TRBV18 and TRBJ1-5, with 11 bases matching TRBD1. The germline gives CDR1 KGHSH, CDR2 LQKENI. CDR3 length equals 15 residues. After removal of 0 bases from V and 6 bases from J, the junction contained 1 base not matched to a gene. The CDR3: CASSPPGTGGQPQHF. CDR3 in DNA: TGTGCCAGCTCACCACCCGGGACAGGGGGTCAGCCCCAGCATTTT. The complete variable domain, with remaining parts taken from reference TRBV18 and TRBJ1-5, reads NAGVMQNPRHLVRRRGQEARLRCSPMKGHSHVYWYRQLPEEGLKFMVYLQKENIIDESGMPKERFSAEFPKEGPSILRIQQVVRGDSAAYFCASSPPGTGGQPQHFGDGTRLSIL.

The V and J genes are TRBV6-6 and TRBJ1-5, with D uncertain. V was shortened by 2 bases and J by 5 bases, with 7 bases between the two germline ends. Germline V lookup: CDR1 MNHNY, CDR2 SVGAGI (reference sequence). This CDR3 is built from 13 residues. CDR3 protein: CASSYAQDQPQHF. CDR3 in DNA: TGTGCCAGCAGTTACGCTCAGGATCAGCCCCAGCATTTT.

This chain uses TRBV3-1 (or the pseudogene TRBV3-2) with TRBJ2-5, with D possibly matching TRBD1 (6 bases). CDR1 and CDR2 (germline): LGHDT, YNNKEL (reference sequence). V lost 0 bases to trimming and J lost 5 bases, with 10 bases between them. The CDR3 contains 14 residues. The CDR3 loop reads CASSQEQGRETQYF. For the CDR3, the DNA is TGTGCCAGCAGCCAAGAACAGGGTCGTGAGACCCAGTACTTC.

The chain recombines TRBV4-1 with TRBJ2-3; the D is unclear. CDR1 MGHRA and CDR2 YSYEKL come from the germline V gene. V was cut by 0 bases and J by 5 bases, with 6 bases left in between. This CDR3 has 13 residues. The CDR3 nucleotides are TGCGCCAGCAGCCAAGAAGTCAGAGATACGCAGTATTTT. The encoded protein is CASSQEVRDTQYF.

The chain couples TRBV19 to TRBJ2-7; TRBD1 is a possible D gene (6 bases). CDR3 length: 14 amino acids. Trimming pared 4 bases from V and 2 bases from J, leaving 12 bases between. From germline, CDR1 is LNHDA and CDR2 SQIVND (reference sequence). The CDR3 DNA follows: TGTGCCAGTAGTAGGACAGCTCTTACCTACGAGCAGTACTTC. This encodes CASSRTALTYEQYF. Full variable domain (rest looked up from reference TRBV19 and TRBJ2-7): DGGITQSPKYLFRKEGQNVTLSCEQNLNHDAMYWYRQDPGQGLRLIYYSQIVNDFQKGDIAEGYSVSREKKESFPLTVTSAQKNPTAFYLCASSRTALTYEQYFGPGTRLTVT.

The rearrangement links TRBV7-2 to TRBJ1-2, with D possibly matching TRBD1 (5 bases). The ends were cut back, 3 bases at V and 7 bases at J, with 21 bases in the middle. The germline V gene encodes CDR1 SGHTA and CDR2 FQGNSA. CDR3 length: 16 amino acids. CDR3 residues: CASSLGQAGLIAGYTF. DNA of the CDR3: TGTGCCAGCAGCTTGGGTCAAGCGGGGCTAATCGCTGGCTACACCTTC.

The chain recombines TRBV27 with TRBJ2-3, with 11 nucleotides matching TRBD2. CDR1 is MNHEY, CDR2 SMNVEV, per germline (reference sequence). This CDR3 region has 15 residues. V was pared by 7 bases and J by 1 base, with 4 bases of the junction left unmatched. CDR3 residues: CASIQTSGGTDTQYF. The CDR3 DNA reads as TGTGCCAGCATTCAGACTAGCGGGGGCACAGATACGCAGTATTTT.

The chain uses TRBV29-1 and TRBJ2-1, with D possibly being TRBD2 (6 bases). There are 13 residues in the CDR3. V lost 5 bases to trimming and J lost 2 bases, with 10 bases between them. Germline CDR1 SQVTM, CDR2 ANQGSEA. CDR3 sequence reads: CSVRWGAYNEQFF. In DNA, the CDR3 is TGCAGCGTTCGGTGGGGGGCCTACAATGAGCAGTTCTTC.

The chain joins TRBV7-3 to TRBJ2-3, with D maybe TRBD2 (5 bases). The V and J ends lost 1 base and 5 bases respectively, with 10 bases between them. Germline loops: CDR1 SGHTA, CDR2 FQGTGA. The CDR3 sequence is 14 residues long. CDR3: CASSLIHGVDTQYF. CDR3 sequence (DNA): TGTGCCAGCAGCTTAATACACGGGGTAGATACGCAGTATTTT.

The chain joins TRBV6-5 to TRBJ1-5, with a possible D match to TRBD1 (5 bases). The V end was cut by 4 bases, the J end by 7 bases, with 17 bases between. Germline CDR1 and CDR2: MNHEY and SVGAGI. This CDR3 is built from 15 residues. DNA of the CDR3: TGTGCCAGCAGTTCCCGAGCTGGACAAGGCCAGCCCCAGCATTTT. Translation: CASSSRAGQGQPQHF.

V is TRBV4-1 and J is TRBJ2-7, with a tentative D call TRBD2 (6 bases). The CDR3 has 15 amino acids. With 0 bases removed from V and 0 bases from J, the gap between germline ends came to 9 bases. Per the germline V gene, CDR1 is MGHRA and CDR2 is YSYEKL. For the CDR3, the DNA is TGCGCCAGCAGCCAAGAGTACGGGAGCTCCTACGAGCAGTACTTC. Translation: CASSQEYGSSYEQYF.

CDR3 amino acids: CASSIGQSGNTIYF. DNA for the CDR3: TGTGCCAGCAGCATTGGACAGTCTGGAAACACCATATATTTT. The V call is TRBV9, the J call TRBJ1-3; D possibly corresponds to TRBD1 (6 bases). V was shortened by 4 bases and J by 1 base, with 9 bases between the two germline ends. The CDR3 has 14 amino acids. CDR1 and CDR2 from the germline V gene are SGDLS and YYNGEE.

CDR3 bases: TGTGCCAGCAGCCCGCCGACAGGAGGCTATGGCTACACCTTC. Translating it yields CASSPPTGGYGYTF. The chain carries TRBV28 and TRBJ1-2; possibly TRBD1 for D (6 bases). Deletions cut 6 bases from V and 4 bases from J, with 15 bases between. This CDR3 has 14 residues. CDR1 is MDHEN and CDR2 is SYDVKM in the germline V gene.

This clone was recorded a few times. CDR3: CASSLAGGSWGETGELFF. In DNA, the CDR3 is TGTGCCAGCAGCTTAGCGGGAGGCTCTTGGGGGGAAACCGGGGAGCTGTTTTTT. The V and J genes are TRBV7-2 and TRBJ2-2, with D possibly being TRBD2 (6 bases). V was clipped by 0 bases and J by 5 bases, with 19 bases between them. Germline V gene lookup returns CDR1 SGHTA and CDR2 FQGNSA. This CDR3 is built from 18 residues.

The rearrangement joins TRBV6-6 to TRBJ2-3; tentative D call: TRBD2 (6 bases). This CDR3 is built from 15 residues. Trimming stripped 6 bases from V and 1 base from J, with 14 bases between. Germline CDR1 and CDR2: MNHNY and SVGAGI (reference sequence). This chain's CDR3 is CASRHPSGGTDTQYF. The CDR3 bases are TGTGCCAGCAGACATCCTTCGGGGGGCACAGATACGCAGTATTTT.

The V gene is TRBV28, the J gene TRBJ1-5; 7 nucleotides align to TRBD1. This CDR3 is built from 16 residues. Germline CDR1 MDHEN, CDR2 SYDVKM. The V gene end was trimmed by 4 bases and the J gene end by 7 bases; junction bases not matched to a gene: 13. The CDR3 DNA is TGTGCCAGCAGTTACACAACAGGGGCCCAATGGCAGCCCCAGCATTTT. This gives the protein CASSYTTGAQWQPQHF.

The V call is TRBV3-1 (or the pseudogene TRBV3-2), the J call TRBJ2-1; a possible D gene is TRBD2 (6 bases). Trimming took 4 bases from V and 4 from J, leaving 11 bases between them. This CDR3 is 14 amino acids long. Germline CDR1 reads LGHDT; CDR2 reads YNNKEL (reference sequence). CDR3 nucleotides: TGTGCCAGCAGCCCCGGGACTTTATACAATGAGCAGTTCTTC. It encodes CASSPGTLYNEQFF.

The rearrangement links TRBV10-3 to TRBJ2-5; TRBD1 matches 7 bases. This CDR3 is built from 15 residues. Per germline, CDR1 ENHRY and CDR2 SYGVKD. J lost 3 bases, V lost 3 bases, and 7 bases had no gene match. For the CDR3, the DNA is TGTGCCATCAGTGATCTCGGACAGGTTAAAGAGACCCAGTACTTC. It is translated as CAISDLGQVKETQYF.

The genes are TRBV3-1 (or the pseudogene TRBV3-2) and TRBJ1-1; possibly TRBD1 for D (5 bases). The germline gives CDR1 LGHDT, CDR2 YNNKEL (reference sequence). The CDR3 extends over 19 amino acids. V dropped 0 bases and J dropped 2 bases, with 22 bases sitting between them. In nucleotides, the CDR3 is TGTGCCAGCAGCCAAGATTGGCTCCTGACCCGGACACCAAACACTGAAGCTTTCTTT. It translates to CASSQDWLLTRTPNTEAFF.

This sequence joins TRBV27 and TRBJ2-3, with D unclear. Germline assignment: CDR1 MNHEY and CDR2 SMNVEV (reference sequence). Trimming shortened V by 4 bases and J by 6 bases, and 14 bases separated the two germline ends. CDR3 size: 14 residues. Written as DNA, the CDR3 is TGTGCCAGCAGTTACGTTATAGCCGCTGATACGCAGTATTTT. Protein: CASSYVIAADTQYF.

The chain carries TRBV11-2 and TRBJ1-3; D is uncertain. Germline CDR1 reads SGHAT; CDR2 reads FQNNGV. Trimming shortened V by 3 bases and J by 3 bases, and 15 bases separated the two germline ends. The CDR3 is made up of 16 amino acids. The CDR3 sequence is CASSFTRGVGGNTIYF. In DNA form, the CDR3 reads TGTGCCAGCAGCTTTACCCGCGGGGTCGGTGGAAACACCATATATTTT.

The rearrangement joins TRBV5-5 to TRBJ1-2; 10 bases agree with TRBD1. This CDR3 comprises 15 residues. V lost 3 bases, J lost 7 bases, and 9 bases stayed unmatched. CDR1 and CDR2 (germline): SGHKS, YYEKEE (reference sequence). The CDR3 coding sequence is TGTGCCAGCAGCTGGGACGGTGGGACAGGGGCTGGCTACACCTTC. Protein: CASSWDGGTGAGYTF.